Each of the 10 T cell receptor beta chains below was sequenced from the same sample in a study of neoadjuvant anti-PD-1 for oral cavity cancer. As to time point: after neoadjuvant nivolumab, at surgical resection. Sequencing was performed with immunoSEQ multiplex PCR; in TCRdb, only in-frame clones are kept and a portion is missing. Among about 8,500 clones listed, around 80% were seen once. This sample comprised PBMCs, obtained after nivolumab (anti-PD-1) treatment. The source is a person aged 35-79 years with oral cavity squamous cell carcinoma.

J is TRBJ1-2 and V is TRBV27; 7 nucleotides match TRBD1. This CDR3 is 14 amino acids long. Trimming removed 5 bases from V and 8 bases from J; junction bases left unmatched: 11. In germline, CDR1 is MNHEY, CDR2 SMNVEV (reference sequence). The CDR3 region is CASSPHTGVEGYTF. Written as DNA, the CDR3 is TGTGCCAGCAGTCCCCACACAGGGGTGGAAGGCTACACCTTC.

The chain recombines TRBV28 with TRBJ2-3, with D hard to call. This CDR3 has 14 residues. CDR1 and CDR2 (germline): MDHEN, SYDVKM. Deletions cut 5 bases from V and 4 bases from J, with 13 bases between. The CDR3 reads CASSPTSRADTQYF. The CDR3 bases are TGTGCCAGCAGTCCCACTTCTAGGGCAGATACGCAGTATTTT.

The V and J genes are TRBV27 and TRBJ2-7; 11 bases are a match to TRBD2. Germline assignment: CDR1 MNHEY and CDR2 SMNVEV (reference sequence). V gave up 6 bases and J gave up 2 bases; unmatched junction bases: 6. This CDR3 region has 15 residues. The CDR3 DNA is TGTGCCAGCAGCCCCGGACTAGCGGGCCCCTACGAGCAGTACTTC. Its translation is CASSPGLAGPYEQYF.

The CDR3 sequence: CASSLALAGGPRDTQYF. CDR3 nucleotides: TGCGCCAGCAGCTTGGCCCTAGCGGGAGGGCCGAGAGATACGCAGTATTTT. The chain employs TRBV5-1 and TRBJ2-3, with 12 bases aligning to TRBD2. V dropped 0 bases and J dropped 5; count of bases not matched to a gene: 7. This CDR3 comprises 17 residues. The germline V gene encodes CDR1 SGHRS and CDR2 YFSETQ.

The rearrangement joins TRBV5-5 to TRBJ2-7, with D possibly being TRBD2 (6 bases). Germline-derived CDR1 and CDR2 are SGHKS and YYEKEE (reference sequence). The CDR3 totals 18 residues. V shed 6 bases and J shed 1 base, with 26 bases lying between them. CDR3 sequence reads: CASKKTWDSLSYSYEQYF. The CDR3 DNA reads as TGTGCCAGCAAAAAAACCTGGGACTCCTTATCATATTCCTACGAGCAGTACTTC.

The chain combines TRBV29-1 with TRBJ2-7; tentative D call: TRBD1 (5 bases). Trimming cost V 6 bases and J 3 bases, with 21 bases left between them. The CDR3 spans 15 residues. The V gene's germline CDR1 is SQVTM and CDR2 ANQGSEA. The CDR3 DNA reads TGCAGCGTAATGGGTGAAAGACAGCAACTCTACGAGCAGTACTTC. Protein product: CSVMGERQQLYEQYF.

This clone occurred a few times. This chain connects TRBV2 to TRBJ1-5; 7 bases fit TRBD1. Germline CDR1 reads SNHLY; CDR2 reads FYNNEI. With V trimmed by 8 bases and J by 4 bases, 5 bases remained unmatched. CDR3 length equals 13 residues. The CDR3 DNA reads as TGTGCCAGCTCAGGACAGGCTAATCAGCCCCAGCATTTT. Translating gives CASSGQANQPQHF.

The chain uses TRBV4-1 and TRBJ2-2; no definite D call. The V gene lost 0 bases and the J gene lost 6 bases, with 8 bases spanning the gap. The V gene's germline CDR1 is MGHRA and CDR2 YSYEKL. The CDR3 runs to 14 residues. The CDR3 sequence: CASSQDRVPGELFF. The CDR3 DNA reads as TGCGCCAGCAGCCAAGATCGTGTCCCCGGGGAGCTGTTTTTT.

This clone was observed once. CDR3 in DNA: TGTGCCAGCAGTAAATGGGACAAACCCTACAATGAGCAGTTCTTC. Translated, it gives CASSKWDKPYNEQFF. J is TRBJ2-1 and V is TRBV6-5, with D perhaps matching TRBD1 (6 bases). V lost 5 bases to trimming and J lost 2 bases, with 13 bases between them. The CDR3 totals 15 residues. Germline values: CDR1 MNHEY, CDR2 SVGAGI.

The chain is built from TRBV11-2 and TRBJ2-1; TRBD2 aligns across 13 bases. Germline V gene sequence: CDR1 SGHAT, CDR2 FQNNGV. Unmatched junction bases numbered 9, after V lost 6 bases and J lost 10 bases. There are 15 residues in the CDR3. In DNA form, the CDR3 reads TGTGCCAGCAGAGCCCGGACTAGCGGGAGCAGCGAGCAGTTCTTC. Translating it yields CASRARTSGSSEQFF. Together with reference TRBV11-2 and TRBJ2-1, the CDR3 gives the full variable domain: EAGVAQSPRYKIIEKRQSVAFWCNPISGHATLYWYQQILGQGPKLLIQFQNNGVVDDSQLPKDRFSAERLKGVDSTLKIQPAKLEDSAVYLCASRARTSGSSEQFFGPGTRLTVL.